This entry concerns a single T cell receptor beta chain. These data come from a study of blood T cell repertoires in COVID-19. About the study: COVID-19 samples from acute and convalescent phases originated in the United States, Italy and Spain. The cDNA or gDNA used as material had been derived from T cells, B-cell-depleted T cells, or PBMCs.

Original analysis: Amplification of reference gene primers was used by the study to estimate nucleated cell counts. The table came from immunoSEQ multiplex PCR; TCRdb's copy has only in-frame clones and leaves some out. That table furnishes V, J and clone size, whereas the DNA furnished D and trimming. This sample carries some 150,000 clones, approximately 91% of them seen once, and the ten largest clones take approximately 2.4%. Germline lookup yields CDR1 MDHEN and CDR2 SYDVKM. J lost 0 bases, V lost 2 bases, and 7 bases had no gene match. The CDR3 is 17 residues long. This TCR came from an older woman with acute or convalescent COVID-19. Sequencing was carried out using peripheral blood. The J gene is TRBJ1-5, the V gene TRBV28, with TRBD1 matching over 7 bases. CDR3 sequence reads: CASSLDRDSYSNQPQHF. The DNA of the CDR3 is TGTGCCAGCAGTTTAGACAGGGACTCGTATAGCAATCAGCCCCAGCATTTT.